One and the same sample provided the 25 T cell receptor beta chains below, sequenced in a study of blood T cell repertoires in COVID-19. The method was immunoSEQ multiplex PCR; TCRdb's version includes in-frame clones alone and lacks a portion of them. The sample lists a few hundred thousand clones; roughly 84% were seen once. The material sequenced was peripheral blood. The receptors were sampled from a person between 65 and 80 years old with COVID-19, enrolled during active disease.

The chain couples TRBV28 to TRBJ1-3; TRBD1 might be the D (5 bases). The germline gives CDR1 MDHEN, CDR2 SYDVKM. The germline V and J ends were trimmed by 3 bases and 4 bases, with 16 bases remaining between them. The CDR3 is 16 amino acids. For the CDR3, the DNA is TGTGCCAGCAGTTTGGTATCAGGGTTCTTCGGAAACACCATATATTTT. Its translation: CASSLVSGFFGNTIYF.

This chain links TRBV7-2 with TRBJ2-7; 8 nucleotides align to TRBD2. This CDR3 is 16 amino acids long. J gave up 6 bases and V 4 bases, and 14 bases lay outside the gene matches. CDR1 and CDR2 from the germline V gene are SGHTA and FQGNSA. CDR3 in DNA: TGTGCCAGCAGCTCAATACCCGGGACTAGAAGCTCCGAGCAGTACTTC. Protein product: CASSSIPGTRSSEQYF. The full variable domain, its missing parts supplied by reference TRBV7-2 and TRBJ2-7, is GAGVSQSPSNKVTEKGKDVELRCDPISGHTALYWYRQSLGQGLEFLIYFQGNSAPDKSGLPSDRFSAERTGGSVSTLTIQRTQQEDSAVYLCASSSIPGTRSSEQYFGPGTRLTVT.

The rearrangement links TRBV20-1 to TRBJ2-3; a weak D match, TRBD1 (6 bases). In germline, CDR1 is DFQATT, CDR2 SNEGSKA (reference sequence). V lost 6 bases and J 1 base, leaving 17 bases between the germline ends. The CDR3 runs to 15 residues. The CDR3 bases are TGCAGTGCCAGTGGGGTTGCAGGGGGCACAGATACGCAGTATTTT. The encoded protein is CSASGVAGGTDTQYF.

V is TRBV7-2 and J is TRBJ2-1; 11 bases are a match to TRBD2. In germline, CDR1 is SGHTA, CDR2 FQGNSA. V was clipped by 4 bases and J by 0 bases; unmatched bases: 11. CDR3 length: 19 residues. The CDR3 sequence: CASSSQLAGAFSSYNEQFF. The CDR3 DNA sequence: TGTGCCAGCAGCTCTCAACTAGCGGGGGCCTTTAGCTCCTACAATGAGCAGTTCTTC.

The rearrangement joins TRBV6-1 to TRBJ1-2; possibly TRBD1 for D (5 bases). The CDR3 contains 13 residues. V lost 4 bases to trimming and J lost 3 bases, with 9 bases between them. CDR1 is MNHNS and CDR2 is SASEGT in the germline V gene. Here the CDR3 reads CASSAGGDYGYTF. The CDR3, as DNA: TGTGCCAGCAGTGCCGGGGGGGACTATGGCTACACCTTC.

The chain couples TRBV5-1 to TRBJ2-5; 7 bases match TRBD2. V gave up 2 bases and J gave up 5 bases; unmatched junction bases: 15. Germline CDR1 and CDR2: SGHRS and YFSETQ. This CDR3 spans 17 amino acids. Written as DNA, the CDR3 is TGCGCCAGCAGCTTCGAGGGATTAGGACTAGTCGGGGAGACCCAGTACTTC. Translation gives CASSFEGLGLVGETQYF. The entire variable domain, with the rest obtained from reference TRBV5-1 and TRBJ2-5, is as follows: KAGVTQTPRYLIKTRGQQVTLSCSPISGHRSVSWYQQTPGQGLQFLFEYFSETQRNKGNFPGRFSGRQFSNSRSEMNVSTLELGDSALYLCASSFEGLGLVGETQYFGPGTRLLVL.

This clone was counted between two and nine times. J is TRBJ1-5 and V is TRBV2, with D uncertain. The CDR3 length is 13 residues. From germline, CDR1 is SNHLY and CDR2 FYNNEI. Deletions cut 6 bases from V and 9 bases from J, with 15 bases between. CDR3 sequence: CASSANEGLPQHF. CDR3 sequence (DNA): TGTGCCAGCAGCGCTAACGAGGGTTTGCCCCAGCATTTT.

The rearrangement joins TRBV5-4 to TRBJ2-7, with D tentatively TRBD1 (5 bases). Germline V gene lookup returns CDR1 SGHNT and CDR2 YYREEE (reference sequence). Trimming stripped 0 bases from V and 1 base from J, with 11 bases between. CDR3 length: 15 amino acids. In DNA, the CDR3 is TGTGCCAGCAGCTTGGGACAGACAATTTCCTACGAGCAGTACTTC. This gives the protein CASSLGQTISYEQYF.

The V call is TRBV5-1, the J call TRBJ2-7, with 10 bases identical to TRBD1. Germline CDR1 is SGHRS and CDR2 is YFSETQ. V was pared by 3 bases and J by 5 bases, with 8 bases of the junction left unmatched. This CDR3 is 15 amino acids long. The DNA of the CDR3 is TGCGCCAGCAGCTCTTCCGGGACAGGGGTTGACGAGCAGTACTTC. Encoded protein: CASSSSGTGVDEQYF.

This chain links TRBV24-1 with TRBJ2-5, with a tentative D call TRBD2 (6 bases). CDR1 is KGHDR, CDR2 SFDVKD, per germline. V was clipped by 4 bases and J by 1 base, with 18 bases between them. CDR3 length: 17 residues. The CDR3 region is CATSDVGGERSQETQYF. Here the CDR3 DNA reads TGTGCCACCAGTGACGTGGGGGGTGAGCGGTCCCAAGAGACCCAGTACTTC.

This chain links TRBV19 with TRBJ2-3; D is ambiguous. The CDR3 covers 15 residues. The germline V and J ends were trimmed by 6 bases and 2 bases, with 15 bases remaining between them. In germline, CDR1 is LNHDA, CDR2 SQIVND (reference sequence). The CDR3 DNA reads as TGTGCCAGTAGCGATCGGTTCGCGGACACAGATACGCAGTATTTT. This sequence encodes CASSDRFADTDTQYF.

The V gene is TRBV7-6, the J gene TRBJ2-1; tentatively, D is TRBD2 (5 bases). This CDR3 region has 17 residues. Germline lookup yields CDR1 SGHVS and CDR2 FNYEAQ. V dropped 3 bases and J dropped 6 bases, with 21 bases sitting between them. The CDR3 loop reads CASSLVPTRFSGNEQFF. As DNA, the CDR3 is TGTGCCAGCAGCTTGGTACCCACTAGGTTTTCGGGCAATGAGCAGTTCTTC.

This chain uses TRBV28 with TRBJ1-4, with a possible D match to TRBD1 (5 bases). The V end was cut by 7 bases, the J end by 6 bases, with 21 bases between. CDR1 and CDR2 (germline): MDHEN, SYDVKM. The CDR3 is 16 residues long. The CDR3: CASMRAREVWDEKLFF. CDR3 nucleotide sequence: TGTGCCAGCATGCGGGCCAGGGAGGTCTGGGATGAAAAACTGTTTTTT.

The chain carries TRBV5-1 and TRBJ1-2, with a possible D match to TRBD1 (6 bases). Trimming shortened V by 3 bases and J by 4 bases, and 16 bases separated the two germline ends. The CDR3 loop spans 15 amino acids. Looked up from germline, CDR1 is SGHRS and CDR2 is YFSETQ. The CDR3: CASSSGGGEFYGYTF. The CDR3 DNA reads TGCGCCAGCAGCTCTGGCGGGGGCGAGTTCTATGGCTACACCTTC.

The chain employs TRBV28 and TRBJ2-4; 8 bases match TRBD1. CDR1 is MDHEN, CDR2 SYDVKM, per germline. J was trimmed by 5 bases and V by 1 base; bases with no gene match: 16. This CDR3 has 19 amino acids. CDR3 amino acids: CASSLLGQGAILEENIQYF. CDR3 in DNA: TGTGCCAGCAGTTTATTGGGGCAGGGGGCGATACTAGAAGAAAACATTCAGTACTTC.

The chain carries TRBV7-9 and TRBJ2-1; maybe TRBD1 (6 bases). The CDR3 covers 12 residues. From germline, CDR1 is SEHNR and CDR2 FQNEAQ (reference sequence). The V end lost 3 bases, the J end lost 6 bases, and 6 bases lay between the germline ends. The CDR3 DNA follows: TGTGCCAGCAGCTTGGACAGCAATGAGCAGTTCTTC. Translated, it gives CASSLDSNEQFF.

The chain employs TRBV3-1 (or the pseudogene TRBV3-2) and TRBJ1-1; the D gene is possibly TRBD1 (6 bases). The CDR3 sequence is 15 residues long. Trimming took off 4 bases at V and 5 bases at J, with 17 bases between the two ends. Per the germline V gene, CDR1 is LGHDT and CDR2 is YNNKEL (reference sequence). The CDR3 protein is CASSPRGRGGTEAFF. In nucleotides, the CDR3 is TGTGCCAGCAGCCCTCGAGGGAGGGGGGGAACTGAAGCTTTCTTT.

The V call is TRBV5-1, the J call TRBJ1-1; no firm D call. Trimming removed 0 bases at V and 3 bases at J, with 6 bases between. Germline V gives CDR1 SGHRS, CDR2 YFSETQ. The CDR3 totals 13 residues. CDR3 sequence: CASSLETYTEAFF. Here the CDR3 DNA reads TGCGCCAGCAGCTTGGAGACTTACACTGAAGCTTTCTTT.

This chain links TRBV5-1 with TRBJ2-5, with D maybe TRBD1 (6 bases). The length of the CDR3 is 16 residues. CDR1 is SGHRS, CDR2 YFSETQ, per germline. Deletions cut 0 bases from V and 1 base from J, with 13 bases between. The DNA of the CDR3 is TGCGCCAGCAGCTTGGGTAGGGGACAAAGCCAAGAGACCCAGTACTTC. As protein: CASSLGRGQSQETQYF.

The chain employs TRBV12-3 or TRBV12-4 and TRBJ1-5, with D possibly matching TRBD1 (5 bases). The length of the CDR3 is 13 residues. Trimming shortened V by 5 bases and J by 9 bases, and 14 bases separated the two germline ends. The CDR3 loop is CASSRDLPGPQHF. The CDR3 DNA sequence: TGTGCCAGCAGTCGGGACTTACCTGGGCCCCAGCATTTT.

This chain links TRBV7-7 with TRBJ2-5; TRBD1 matches at 8 bases. The length of the CDR3 is 14 residues. Looked up from germline, CDR1 is SSHAT and CDR2 is FNYEAQ (reference sequence). With 5 bases clipped from V and 1 base from J, the junction kept 3 bases outside the gene matches. CDR3 sequence: CASSNTGGQETQYF. The DNA for the CDR3 is TGTGCCAGCAGCAATACAGGGGGCCAAGAGACCCAGTACTTC.

This chain uses TRBV7-7 with TRBJ2-5; 7 nucleotides align to TRBD1. With 5 bases clipped from V and 5 bases from J, the junction kept 11 bases outside the gene matches. The CDR3 runs 15 residues. Germline CDR1 reads SSHAT; CDR2 reads FNYEAQ (reference sequence). CDR3 in DNA: TGTGCCAGCAGCACTAACAGGGGAAGGGAGGAGACCCAGTACTTC. Translating gives CASSTNRGREETQYF.

V gene TRBV4-3 combines with J gene TRBJ1-2; D is undetermined. Germline V gene sequence: CDR1 LGHNA, CDR2 YSLEER. The CDR3 consists of 17 residues. V was pared by 0 bases and J by 6 bases, with 20 bases between. CDR3 bases: TGCGCCAGCAGCCAAGAATTATCGAGAGGAGCCCGCAATGGCTACACCTTC. This gives the protein CASSQELSRGARNGYTF.

Only one count was recorded for this clone. The CDR3 nucleotides read TGTGCCAGCAGCTTACAGGGAATGATGAGCGGGAACCCAGATACGCAGTATTTT. The encoded protein is CASSLQGMMSGNPDTQYF. The rearrangement uses TRBV7-3 and TRBJ2-3, with 7 bases that match TRBD2. Germline values: CDR1 SGHTA, CDR2 FQGTGA. The V gene end was trimmed by 2 bases and the J gene end by 4 bases; junction bases not matched to a gene: 15. This CDR3 has 18 residues.

The gene calls are TRBV6-2 or TRBV6-3 and TRBJ2-7; TRBD2 aligns across 11 bases. The junction had 7 bases not matched to a gene; V was cut back by 2 bases and J by 7 bases. The CDR3 totals 15 residues. The germline CDR1 and CDR2 sequences are MNHEY and SVGEGT. CDR3 sequence: CASSYRTSGLGEQYF. The CDR3 DNA reads as TGTGCCAGCAGTTACAGGACTAGCGGGCTAGGGGAGCAGTACTTC.